This is a list of T cell receptor beta chains from one sample in a study of cytomegalovirus exposure and HLA in healthy donors. Profiled with immunoSEQ multiplex PCR; TCRdb holds only in-frame clones, not every one. The sample gives some 180,000 clones, 75% to 90% of which show up once; around 1% is in the top ten. Sample: PBMCs. Every receptor here comes from a boy aged 2-9 years in good health and CMV-seronegative. CDR3s leave out the opening cysteine and the closing phenylalanine or tryptophan. Fields, in order: V gene, CDR3 protein.

>TRBV6-6
ASSSYGLAGRDTQY
>TRBV4-1
ASSHPKLEQF
>TRBV4-2
ASSPLFLLEQY
>TRBV9
ASSAGGPPGELF
>TRBV7-6
ASSLAEGAEAF
>TRBV6-1
ASSERTDYNEQF
>TRBV5-8
ASSLRTDLTDTQY
>TRBV6-6
ASSLQSSYNEQF
>TRBV5-1
ASSLGPSGTAQY
>TRBV14
ASSLPGTHTYEQY
>TRBV7-2
ASSVRGWDNQPQH
>TRBV7-9
ASSLRGTQGRNTGELF
>TRBV27
ASRLGRASSYEQY
>TRBV7-9
ASSPWTGDETQY
>TRBV10-2
ATGTGNEKLF
>TRBV4-1
ASSHTLGTVEQY
>TRBV5-1
ASSATGTSINEQF
>TRBV27
ASSPRTSWDEQF
>TRBV2
ASSSGVNEQF
>TRBV5-1
ASSLDRGGTEAF
>TRBV5-4
ASSLDSWRGAYEQY
>TRBV19
ATLPSTSGIYEQF
>TRBV10-3
AISEWDRGADTQY
>TRBV23-1
ASPVRVLGNQPQH
>TRBV6-1
ASSPGQGGNYGYT
>TRBV5-1
ASSFGQGAEKLF
>TRBV6-5
ASSYSGTGAWEQY
>TRBV5-4
ASSSGPERY
>TRBV6-1
ASSAGTQSTDTQY
>TRBV23-1
ASSQVNRGLYQPQH
>TRBV7-9
SSSPFGDNEKLF
>TRBV5-6
ASSLYTKTYNEQF
>TRBV7-9
SSSLAGGELF
>TRBV28
ASSLANYGYT
>TRBV29-1
SVGTRPSTEAF
>TRBV4-1
ASRPGLVVDTRETQY
>TRBV7-8
ASSLTSGSPQFEQY
>TRBV9
ASVGRTGEEGIYGYT
>TRBV5-4
ASSLGGTNQETQY
>TRBV6-5
ASSRGWNTEAF
>TRBV15
ATSRDTSGETQY
>TRBV20-1
SGTGGETQY
>TRBV9
ASSVEAGGDEQY
>TRBV9
ASSVSGGVSYNEQF
>TRBV11-2
ASSTWTGPLNYGYT
>TRBV7-9
ASSQTSGSETQY
>TRBV9
ASSVLGLSTDTQY
>TRBV19
ASSTAPGHLDTEAF
>TRBV4-2
ASSQEAQAIREQY
>TRBV2
ASRRTSGGDNEQF
>TRBV7-9
ASSLDQGLHEQF
>TRBV7-9
ASSSHTDTQY
>TRBV9
ASSKGTISYEQY
>TRBV5-4
ALRRGDQETQY
>TRBV27
ASSLGQGATNEKLF
>TRBV14
ASSPSGTGWQVGYT
>TRBV13
ASSSTPGLAPDTQY
>TRBV12-5
ASASKGSTEAF
>TRBV29-1
SAGGRERNIQY
>TRBV7-9
ASSSIGGPRGNEQF